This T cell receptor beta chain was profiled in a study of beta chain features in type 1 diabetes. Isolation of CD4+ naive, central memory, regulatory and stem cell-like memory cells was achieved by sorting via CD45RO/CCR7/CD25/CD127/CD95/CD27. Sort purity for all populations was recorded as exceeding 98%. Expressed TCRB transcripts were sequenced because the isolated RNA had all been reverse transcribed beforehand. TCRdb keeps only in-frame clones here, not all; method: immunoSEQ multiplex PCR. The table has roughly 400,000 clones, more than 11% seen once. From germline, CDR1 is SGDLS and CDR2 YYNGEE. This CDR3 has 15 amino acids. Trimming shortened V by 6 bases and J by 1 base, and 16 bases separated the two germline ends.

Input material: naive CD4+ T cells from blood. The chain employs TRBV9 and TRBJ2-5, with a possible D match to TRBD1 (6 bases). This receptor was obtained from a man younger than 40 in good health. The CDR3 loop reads CASMYSGHLQETQYF. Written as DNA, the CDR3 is TGTGCCAGCATGTATTCGGGACACCTCCAAGAGACCCAGTACTTC.